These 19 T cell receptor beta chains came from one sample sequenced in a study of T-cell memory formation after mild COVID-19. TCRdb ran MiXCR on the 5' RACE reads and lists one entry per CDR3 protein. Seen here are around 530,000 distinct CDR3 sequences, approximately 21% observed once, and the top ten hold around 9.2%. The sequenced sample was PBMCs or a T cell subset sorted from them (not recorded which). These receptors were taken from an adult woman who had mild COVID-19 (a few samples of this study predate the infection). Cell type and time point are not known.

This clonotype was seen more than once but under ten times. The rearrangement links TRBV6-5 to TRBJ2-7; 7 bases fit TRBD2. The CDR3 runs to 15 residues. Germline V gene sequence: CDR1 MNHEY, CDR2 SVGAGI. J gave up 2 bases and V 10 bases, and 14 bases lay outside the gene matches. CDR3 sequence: CATALGGDQTYEQYF. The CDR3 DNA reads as TGTGCCACCGCTCTGGGAGGGGACCAAACCTACGAGCAGTACTTC.

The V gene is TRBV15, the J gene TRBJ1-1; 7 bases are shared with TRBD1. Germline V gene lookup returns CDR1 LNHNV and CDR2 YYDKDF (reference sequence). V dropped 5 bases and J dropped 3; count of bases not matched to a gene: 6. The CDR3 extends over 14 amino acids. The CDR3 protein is CATSHAGGDTEAFF. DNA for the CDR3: TGTGCCACCAGCCATGCAGGGGGGGACACTGAAGCTTTCTTT.

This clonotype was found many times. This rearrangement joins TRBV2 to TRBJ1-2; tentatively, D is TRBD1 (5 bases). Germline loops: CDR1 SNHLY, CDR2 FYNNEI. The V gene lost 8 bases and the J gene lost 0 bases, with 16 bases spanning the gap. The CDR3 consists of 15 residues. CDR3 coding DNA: TGTGCCAGCGATGGGACGGGGGAAGCTAACTATGGCTACACCTTC. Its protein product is CASDGTGEANYGYTF.

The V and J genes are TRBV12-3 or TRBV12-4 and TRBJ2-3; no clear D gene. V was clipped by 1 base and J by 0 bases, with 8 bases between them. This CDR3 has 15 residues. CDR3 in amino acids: CASSLVAVSTDTQYF. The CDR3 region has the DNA TGTGCCAGCAGTTTAGTAGCCGTTAGCACAGATACGCAGTATTTT.

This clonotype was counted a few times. The CDR3 DNA is TGTGCCAGCTCACCATACGGGGGATTAGGAGAGACCCAGTACTTC. It is translated as CASSPYGGLGETQYF. This chain uses TRBV18 with TRBJ2-5; D is perhaps TRBD2 (6 bases). The CDR3 contains 15 residues. Germline CDR1 and CDR2: KGHSH and LQKENI. Trimming left V 2 bases short and J 4 bases short, with 14 bases between. Full variable domain (rest looked up from reference TRBV18 and TRBJ2-5): NAGVMQNPRHLVRRRGQEARLRCSPMKGHSHVYWYRQLPEEGLKFMVYLQKENIIDESGMPKERFSAEFPKEGPSILRIQQVVRGDSAAYFCASSPYGGLGETQYFGPGTRLLVL.

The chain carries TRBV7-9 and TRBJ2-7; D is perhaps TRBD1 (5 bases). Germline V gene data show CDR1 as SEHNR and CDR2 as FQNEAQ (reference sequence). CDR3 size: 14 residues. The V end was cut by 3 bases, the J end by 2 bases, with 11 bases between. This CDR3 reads CASSFGVGPYEQYF. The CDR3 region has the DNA TGTGCCAGCAGCTTCGGCGTGGGGCCCTACGAGCAGTACTTC.

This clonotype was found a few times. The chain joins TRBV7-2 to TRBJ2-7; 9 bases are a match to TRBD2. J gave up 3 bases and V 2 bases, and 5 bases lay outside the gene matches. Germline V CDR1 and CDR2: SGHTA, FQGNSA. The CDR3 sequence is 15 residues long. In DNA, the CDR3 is TGTGCCAGCAGCTTACAGACTAGCGGAGTCTACGAGCAGTACTTC. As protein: CASSLQTSGVYEQYF.

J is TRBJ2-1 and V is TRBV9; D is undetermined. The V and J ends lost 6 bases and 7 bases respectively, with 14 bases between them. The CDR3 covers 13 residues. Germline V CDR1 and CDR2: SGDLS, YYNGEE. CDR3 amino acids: CASNGGVWNEQFF. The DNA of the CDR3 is TGTGCCAGCAATGGCGGAGTGTGGAATGAGCAGTTCTTC.

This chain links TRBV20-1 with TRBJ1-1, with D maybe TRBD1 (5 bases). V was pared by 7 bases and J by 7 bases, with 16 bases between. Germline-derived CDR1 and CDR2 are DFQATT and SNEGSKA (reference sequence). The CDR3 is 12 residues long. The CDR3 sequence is CSVQVSGVEAFF. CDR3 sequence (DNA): TGCAGTGTACAAGTATCGGGGGTTGAAGCTTTCTTT.

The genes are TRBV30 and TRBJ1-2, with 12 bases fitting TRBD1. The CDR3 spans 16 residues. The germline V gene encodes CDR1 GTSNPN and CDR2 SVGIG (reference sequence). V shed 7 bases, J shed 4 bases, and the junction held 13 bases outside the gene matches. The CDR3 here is CALEGTGGSVSYGYTF. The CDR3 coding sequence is TGTGCCTTGGAAGGGACAGGGGGCTCGGTTAGCTATGGCTACACCTTC.

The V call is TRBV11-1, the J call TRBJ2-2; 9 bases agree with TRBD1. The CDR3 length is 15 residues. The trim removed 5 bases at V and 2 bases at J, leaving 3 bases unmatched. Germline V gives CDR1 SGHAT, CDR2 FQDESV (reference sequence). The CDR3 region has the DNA TGTGCCAGCAGCCGGGGACAGGGCAACACCGGGGAGCTGTTTTTT. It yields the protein CASSRGQGNTGELFF.

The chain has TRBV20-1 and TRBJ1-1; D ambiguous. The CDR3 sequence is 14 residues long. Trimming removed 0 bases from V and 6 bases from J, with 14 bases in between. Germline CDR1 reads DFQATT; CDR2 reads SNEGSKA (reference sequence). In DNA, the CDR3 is TGCAGTGCTAGAGATCAGGACGGATTGGCTGAAGCTTTCTTT. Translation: CSARDQDGLAEAFF.

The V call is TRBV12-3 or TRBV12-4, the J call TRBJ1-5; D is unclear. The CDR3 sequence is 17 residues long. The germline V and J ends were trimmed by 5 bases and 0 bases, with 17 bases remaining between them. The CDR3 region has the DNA TGTGCCAGCAGTGCGAGTAAGGCCGACGGTAGCAATCAGCCCCAGCATTTT. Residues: CASSASKADGSNQPQHF.

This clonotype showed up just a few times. CDR3 in DNA: TGTGCCAGCAGTGGGCAGGTGATCTACGAGCAGTACTTC. Translated: CASSGQVIYEQYF. V gene TRBV6-1 combines with J gene TRBJ2-7; D call uncertain. CDR1 is MNHNS, CDR2 SASEGT, per germline. The V gene lost 4 bases and the J gene lost 3 bases, with 10 bases spanning the gap. This CDR3 has 13 residues.

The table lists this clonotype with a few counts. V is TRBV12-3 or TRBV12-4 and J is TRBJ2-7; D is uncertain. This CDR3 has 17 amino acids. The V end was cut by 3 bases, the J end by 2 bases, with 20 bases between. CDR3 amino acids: CASSLGRRRATTYEQYF. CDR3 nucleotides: TGTGCCAGCAGTTTGGGTCGCAGGAGAGCGACCACCTACGAGCAGTACTTC.

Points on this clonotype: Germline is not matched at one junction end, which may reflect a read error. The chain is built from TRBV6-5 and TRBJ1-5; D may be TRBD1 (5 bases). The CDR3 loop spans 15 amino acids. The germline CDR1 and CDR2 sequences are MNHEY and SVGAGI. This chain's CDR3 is CASSPSGISNHPQHF. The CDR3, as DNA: TGTGCCAGCTCCCCGTCAGGGATAAGCAATCATCCCCAGCATTTT.

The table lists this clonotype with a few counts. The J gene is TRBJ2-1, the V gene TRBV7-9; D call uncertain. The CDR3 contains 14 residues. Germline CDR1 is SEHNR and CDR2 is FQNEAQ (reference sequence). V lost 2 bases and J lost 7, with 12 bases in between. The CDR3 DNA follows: TGTGCCAGCAGCTTATCGGTGACCACGAATGAGCAGTTCTTC. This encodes CASSLSVTTNEQFF.

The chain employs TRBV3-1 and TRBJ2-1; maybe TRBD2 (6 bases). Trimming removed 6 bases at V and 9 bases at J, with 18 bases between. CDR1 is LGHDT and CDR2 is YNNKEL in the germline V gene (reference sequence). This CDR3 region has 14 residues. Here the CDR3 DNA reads TGTGCCAGCAGGAGTGAACGGGGGAAGGCTGAGCAGTTCTTC. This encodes CASRSERGKAEQFF.

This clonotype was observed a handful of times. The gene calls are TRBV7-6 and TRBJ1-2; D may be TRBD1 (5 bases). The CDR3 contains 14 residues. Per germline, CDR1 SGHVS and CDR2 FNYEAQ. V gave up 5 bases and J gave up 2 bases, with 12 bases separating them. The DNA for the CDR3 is TGTGCCAGCAGCCCGGTGGGGGGGAACTATGGCTACACCTTC. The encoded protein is CASSPVGGNYGYTF. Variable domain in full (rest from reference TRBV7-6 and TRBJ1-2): GAGVSQSPRYKVTKRGQDVALRCDPISGHVSLYWYRQALGQGPEFLTYFNYEAQQDKSGLPNDRFSAERPEGSISTLTIQRTEQRDSAMYRCASSPVGGNYGYTFGSGTRLTVV.